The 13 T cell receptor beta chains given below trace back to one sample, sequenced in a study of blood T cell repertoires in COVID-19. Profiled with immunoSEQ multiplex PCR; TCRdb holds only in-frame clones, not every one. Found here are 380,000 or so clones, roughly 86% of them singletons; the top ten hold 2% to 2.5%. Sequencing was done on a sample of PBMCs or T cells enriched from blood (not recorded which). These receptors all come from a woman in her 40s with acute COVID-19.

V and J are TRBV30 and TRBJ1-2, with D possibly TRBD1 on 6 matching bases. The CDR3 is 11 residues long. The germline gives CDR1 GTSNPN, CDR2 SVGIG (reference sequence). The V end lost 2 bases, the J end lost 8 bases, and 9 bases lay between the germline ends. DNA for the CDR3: TGTGCCTGGAGTCCAGGGGAGGGCTACACCTTC. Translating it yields CAWSPGEGYTF. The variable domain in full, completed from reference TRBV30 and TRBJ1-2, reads SQTIHQWPATLVQPVGSPLSLECTVEGTSNPNLYWYRQAAGRGLQLLFYSVGIGQISSEVPQNLSASRPQDRQFILSSKKLLLSDSGFYLCAWSPGEGYTFGSGTRLTVV.

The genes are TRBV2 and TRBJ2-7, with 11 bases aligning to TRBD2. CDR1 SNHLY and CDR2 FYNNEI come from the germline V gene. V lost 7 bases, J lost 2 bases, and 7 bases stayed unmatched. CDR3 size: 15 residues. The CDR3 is CASILSGGGPYEQYF. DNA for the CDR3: TGTGCCAGCATCCTTAGCGGGGGGGGACCCTACGAGCAGTACTTC.

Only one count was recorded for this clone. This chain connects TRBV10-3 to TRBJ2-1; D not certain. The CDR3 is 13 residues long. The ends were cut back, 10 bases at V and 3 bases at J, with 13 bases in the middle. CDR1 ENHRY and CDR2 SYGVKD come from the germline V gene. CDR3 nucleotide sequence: TGTGCCACAAAAGCAGGCGACTACAATGAGCAGTTCTTC. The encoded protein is CATKAGDYNEQFF.

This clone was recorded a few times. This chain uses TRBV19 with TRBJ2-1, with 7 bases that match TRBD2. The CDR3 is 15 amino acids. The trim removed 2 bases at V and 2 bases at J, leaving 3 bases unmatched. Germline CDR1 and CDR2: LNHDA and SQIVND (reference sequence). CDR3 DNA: TGTGCCAGTAGTATATATGGGGGGGCCTACAATGAGCAGTTCTTC. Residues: CASSIYGGAYNEQFF.

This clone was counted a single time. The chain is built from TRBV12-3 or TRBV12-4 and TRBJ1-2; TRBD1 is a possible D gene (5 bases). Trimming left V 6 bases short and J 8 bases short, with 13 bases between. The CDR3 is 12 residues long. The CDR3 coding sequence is TGTGCCAGCAGCCACAGGTGGTCGGGCTACACCTTC. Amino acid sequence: CASSHRWSGYTF.

Written as DNA, the CDR3 is TGTGCCAGCAGCTTCCGGGACAGGGAAACTTACGAGCAGTACTTC. Its translation is CASSFRDRETYEQYF. This rearrangement joins TRBV7-8 to TRBJ2-7; 9 bases are shared with TRBD1. The CDR3 totals 15 residues. J lost 4 bases, V lost 3 bases, and 7 bases had no gene match. Germline V CDR1 and CDR2: SGHVS, FQNEAQ.

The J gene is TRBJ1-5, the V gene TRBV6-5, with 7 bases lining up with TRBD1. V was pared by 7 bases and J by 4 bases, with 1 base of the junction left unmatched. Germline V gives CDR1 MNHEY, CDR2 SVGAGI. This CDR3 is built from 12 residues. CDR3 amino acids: CASTRGNQPQHF. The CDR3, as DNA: TGTGCCAGCACCAGGGGGAATCAGCCCCAGCATTTT.

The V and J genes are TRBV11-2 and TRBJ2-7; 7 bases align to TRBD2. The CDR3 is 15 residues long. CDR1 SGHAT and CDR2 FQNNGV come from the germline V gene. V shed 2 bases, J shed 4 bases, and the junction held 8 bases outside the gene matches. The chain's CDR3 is CASSLQTTSSYEQYF. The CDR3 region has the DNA TGTGCCAGCAGCTTACAAACGACTAGCTCGTACGAGCAGTACTTC.

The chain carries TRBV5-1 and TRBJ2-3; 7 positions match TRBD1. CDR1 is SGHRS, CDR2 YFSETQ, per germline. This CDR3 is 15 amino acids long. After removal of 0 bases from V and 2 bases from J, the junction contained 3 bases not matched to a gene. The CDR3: CASSLVGQLTDTQYF. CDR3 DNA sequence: TGCGCCAGCAGCTTGGTGGGACAGCTCACAGATACGCAGTATTTT.

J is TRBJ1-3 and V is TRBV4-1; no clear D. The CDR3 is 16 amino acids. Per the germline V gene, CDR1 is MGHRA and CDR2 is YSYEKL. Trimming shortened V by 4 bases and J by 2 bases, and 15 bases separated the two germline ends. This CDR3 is CASSRGSSSTGNTIYF. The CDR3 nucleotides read TGCGCCAGCAGCCGAGGATCCTCATCCACTGGAAACACCATATATTTT.

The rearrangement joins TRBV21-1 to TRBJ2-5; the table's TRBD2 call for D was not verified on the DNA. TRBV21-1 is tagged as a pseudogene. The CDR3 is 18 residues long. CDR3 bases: TGTGCCAGCAGCAAAGCTAACCGGACTAGGGCCCGCAGGGAGACCCAGTACTTC. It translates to CASSKANRTRARRETQYF.

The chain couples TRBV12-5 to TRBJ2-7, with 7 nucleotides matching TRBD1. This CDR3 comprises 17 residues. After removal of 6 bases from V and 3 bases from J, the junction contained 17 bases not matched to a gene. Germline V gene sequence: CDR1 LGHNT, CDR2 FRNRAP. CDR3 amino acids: CASGDPVTGTEVYEQYF. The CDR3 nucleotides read TGTGCTAGTGGGGATCCAGTAACCGGGACAGAAGTCTACGAGCAGTACTTC.

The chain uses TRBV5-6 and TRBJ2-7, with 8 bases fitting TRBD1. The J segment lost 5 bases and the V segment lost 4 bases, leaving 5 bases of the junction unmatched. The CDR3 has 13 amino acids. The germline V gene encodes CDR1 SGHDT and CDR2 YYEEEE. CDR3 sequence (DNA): TGTGCCAGCAGCACGGGACAGGTCCACGAGCAGTACTTC. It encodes CASSTGQVHEQYF.